This TCR beta chain was sequenced for a study of shared clonotypes between healthy human individuals. At deep level, the assay was performed. Some 30,000 T cell genomes, or around 0.2 ug DNA, went into the sorted-subset replicate PCRs. Original analysis: As immunoSEQ supplied junction-only sequences (without quality scores), filtering differed. Profiled with immunoSEQ multiplex PCR; TCRdb holds only in-frame clones, not every one. V, J and clone size are those of that table, while D and trimming were read from the DNA. This sample yields about 2.1 million clones, of which approximately 94% are seen a single time; 1.5% to 2% belongs to the top ten. Terminally differentiated effector memory CD45RA+ cells were excluded from the naive CD8 cells, which were CD45RO-negative and positively selected for CCR7. In regard to this clone: Its target is unknown.

Study-wide points: What limited the represented genetic and exposure-history diversity was the small number of donors.

Germline trimming cut 9 bases from V and 3 bases from J; bases unmatched to any gene: 11. The CDR3 covers 14 residues. Germline V gene sequence: CDR1 MNHEY, CDR2 SMNVEV (reference sequence). This clonotype was sampled from a man younger than 35 in good health. Some clones in this sample may be carry-over from other donors' samples. This chain connects TRBV27 to TRBJ2-7; 7 bases match TRBD1. Sequencing was done on a sample of naive CD8+ T cells from PBMCs. For the CDR3, the DNA is TGTGCCAGTGCAAGGGACAGCTCGGACTACGAGCAGTACTTC. Translation: CASARDSSDYEQYF.